Below, 20 T cell receptor beta chains from the same sample are listed, as sequenced in a study of beta chain features in type 1 diabetes (dated by TCRdb to 2016 to 2019). Libraries were built with the immunoSEQ multiplex PCR assay. The entire amount of isolated RNA was reverse transcribed using the High Capacity cDNA Reverse Transcription Kit, so the sequenced TCRB transcripts were expressed ones. The table was pulled from immuneACCESS by TCRdb, which kept in-frame rearrangements only. Such tables lose some clones; where checked, under half of the loss comes from unresolved V genes, and the rest has no known cause. Across this sample there are about 360,000 clones, with 10% to 15% seen only once. The top ten clonotypes cover 0.017% of the sample. Sequencing was performed on naive CD4+ T cells from blood. In light of the paper, this sample's cell subset or site label describes: true naive CD4+ T cells. Receptors were obtained from a young man in good health.

The rearrangement uses TRBV27 and TRBJ2-3; 9 positions match TRBD2. The CDR3 contains 16 residues. Germline V gives CDR1 MNHEY, CDR2 SMNVEV (reference sequence). After removal of 5 bases from V and 2 bases from J, the junction contained 8 bases not matched to a gene. CDR3 nucleotide sequence: TGTGCCAGCAGTCCGATACTAGCGGGTAACACAGATACGCAGTATTTT. Its protein is CASSPILAGNTDTQYF.

This chain connects TRBV28 to TRBJ2-7; the D gene is possibly TRBD2 (6 bases). The germline gives CDR1 MDHEN, CDR2 SYDVKM. V was shortened by 5 bases and J by 5 bases, with 19 bases between the two germline ends. The CDR3 is 15 amino acids. The CDR3 DNA reads as TGTGCCAGCAGTGCCGGCGGGGTTCGGGTGGACGAGCAGTACTTC. Protein sequence: CASSAGGVRVDEQYF. Full variable domain (remainder filled in from reference TRBV28 and TRBJ2-7): DVKVTQSSRYLVKRTGEKVFLECVQDMDHENMFWYRQDPGLGLRLIYFSYDVKMKEKGDIPEGYSVSREKKERFSLILESASTNQTSMYLCASSAGGVRVDEQYFGPGTRLTVT.

This clone came up a few times. The chain couples TRBV20-1 to TRBJ2-5, with D possibly matching TRBD2 (7 bases). Germline lookup yields CDR1 DFQATT and CDR2 SNEGSKA (reference sequence). Trimming pared 6 bases from V and 14 bases from J, leaving 19 bases between. The CDR3 covers 11 residues. The CDR3 DNA follows: TGCAGTGCACCCACCGGGGGGCTGACTTACTTC. Its translation is CSAPTGGLTYF.

This clone was seen only a few times. The chain has TRBV5-5 and TRBJ2-2; TRBD1 is a possible D gene (6 bases). The CDR3 is 13 residues long. Trimming took 4 bases from V and 8 from J, leaving 12 bases between them. Germline CDR1 is SGHKS and CDR2 is YYEKEE (reference sequence). Here the CDR3 DNA reads TGTGCCAGCAGCGAAGCCGGACAGGGGGAGCTGTTTTTT. The encoded protein is CASSEAGQGELFF.

This clone showed up just a few times. The rearrangement uses TRBV5-1 and TRBJ2-1; D unclear. Trimming removed 1 base from V and 11 bases from J, with 7 bases in between. The CDR3 loop spans 11 amino acids. Germline loops: CDR1 SGHRS, CDR2 YFSETQ. The CDR3 coding sequence is TGCGCCAGCAGCTTGAAGGAGAAGCAGTTCTTC. Protein product: CASSLKEKQFF.

The J gene is TRBJ2-3, the V gene TRBV7-2; 10 positions agree with TRBD2. The CDR3 has 15 residues. V was clipped by 8 bases and J by 3 bases; unmatched bases: 8. CDR1 and CDR2 (germline): SGHTA, FQGNSA. DNA for the CDR3: TGTGCCAGCCGTCCTAGCGGGAGTAGGACAGATACGCAGTATTTT. It codes for CASRPSGSRTDTQYF.

This clone showed up just a few times. V gene TRBV9 combines with J gene TRBJ2-7, with D possibly TRBD2 on 5 matching bases. V dropped 0 bases and J dropped 0 bases, with 10 bases sitting between them. This CDR3 comprises 15 residues. Germline values: CDR1 SGDLS, CDR2 YYNGEE. The CDR3 region has the DNA TGTGCCAGCAGCGTAGGGGGAGATAGCTCCTACGAGCAGTACTTC. It is translated as CASSVGGDSSYEQYF.

This clone has only a few counts. J is TRBJ2-1 and V is TRBV6-5, with TRBD1 matching 8 bases. Germline trimming cut 6 bases from V and 5 bases from J; bases unmatched to any gene: 6. CDR3 length: 14 amino acids. Germline CDR1 MNHEY, CDR2 SVGAGI. Here the CDR3 reads CASSYGTGHNEQFF. CDR3 DNA sequence: TGTGCCAGCAGCTACGGGACAGGACACAATGAGCAGTTCTTC.

The chain carries TRBV19 and TRBJ2-3, with a possible D match to TRBD2 (5 bases). Germline CDR1 reads LNHDA; CDR2 reads SQIVND (reference sequence). CDR3 length equals 14 residues. V was shortened by 3 bases and J by 6 bases, with 13 bases between the two germline ends. The CDR3 DNA sequence: TGTGCCAGTAGTATTGGCCGAGGGTCTGATACGCAGTATTTT. It is translated as CASSIGRGSDTQYF. Combining the CDR3 with reference TRBV19 and TRBJ2-3 gives the whole variable domain DGGITQSPKYLFRKEGQNVTLSCEQNLNHDAMYWYRQDPGQGLRLIYYSQIVNDFQKGDIAEGYSVSREKKESFPLTVTSAQKNPTAFYLCASSIGRGSDTQYFGPGTRLTVL.

J is TRBJ1-2 and V is TRBV28, with a tentative D call TRBD1 (6 bases). CDR3 length: 14 residues. Trimming shortened V by 4 bases and J by 6 bases, and 15 bases separated the two germline ends. Germline lookup yields CDR1 MDHEN and CDR2 SYDVKM. DNA of the CDR3: TGTGCCAGCAGTTCCCCACAGGGAACCCATGGCTACACCTTC. Protein product: CASSSPQGTHGYTF.

This chain joins TRBV5-4 and TRBJ2-2; D might be TRBD2 (6 bases). The CDR3 runs to 16 residues. V lost 3 bases to trimming and J lost 0 bases, with 12 bases between them. Per germline, CDR1 SGHNT and CDR2 YYREEE (reference sequence). This CDR3 reads CASSSAGTSNTGELFF. In DNA form, the CDR3 reads TGTGCCAGCAGCTCAGCCGGGACTTCGAACACCGGGGAGCTGTTTTTT.

A word on this clone: An end of the junction does not agree with germline; a read error may underlie this. The V gene is TRBV5-4, the J gene TRBJ2-3; tentative D call: TRBD1 (6 bases). This CDR3 has 17 amino acids. From germline, CDR1 is SGHNT and CDR2 YYREEE (reference sequence). The CDR3, as DNA: TGCGCCAGCAGCCACCTCTCGGGACACCATAGCACAGATACGCAGTATTTT. Amino acid sequence: CASSHLSGHHSTDTQYF.

The chain uses TRBV9 and TRBJ2-3; 10 bases are shared with TRBD2. From germline, CDR1 is SGDLS and CDR2 YYNGEE. The CDR3 runs 16 residues. The V gene end was trimmed by 4 bases and the J gene end by 0 bases; junction bases not matched to a gene: 5. This CDR3 reads CASSTGTSESTDTQYF. The CDR3 nucleotides are TGTGCCAGCAGCACCGGGACTAGCGAAAGCACAGATACGCAGTATTTT.

This clone has a handful of counts. V and J are TRBV18 and TRBJ2-7; TRBD1 aligns across 10 bases. V shed 0 bases and J 5 bases; nucleotides not matched to a gene: 4. From germline, CDR1 is KGHSH and CDR2 LQKENI. This CDR3 has 15 residues. The CDR3 DNA is TGTGCCAGCTCACCACCTCGGGACAGGGGCCACGAGCAGTACTTC. Its protein is CASSPPRDRGHEQYF.

This clone was seen only a few times. The chain uses TRBV6-6 and TRBJ2-7; TRBD2 agrees at 9 bases. The CDR3 is 15 residues long. The germline V gene encodes CDR1 MNHNY and CDR2 SVGAGI (reference sequence). V gave up 6 bases and J gave up 0 bases; unmatched junction bases: 6. Written as DNA, the CDR3 is TGTGCCAGCAGGCCGGGACTAGCATTCTCCTACGAGCAGTACTTC. It yields the protein CASRPGLAFSYEQYF.

The V and J genes are TRBV28 and TRBJ2-7, with D perhaps matching TRBD1 (6 bases). Trimming took off 6 bases at V and 3 bases at J, with 15 bases between the two ends. Germline V gives CDR1 MDHEN, CDR2 SYDVKM. CDR3 size: 14 residues. The CDR3, as DNA: TGTGCCAGCAGGTCCAGGGGCCGTCACTACGAGCAGTACTTC. Its protein product is CASRSRGRHYEQYF.

This clone showed up just a few times. The V and J genes are TRBV27 and TRBJ1-5; D perhaps matches TRBD1 (5 bases). CDR1 and CDR2 from the germline V gene are MNHEY and SMNVEV (reference sequence). The length of the CDR3 is 14 residues. V was shortened by 4 bases and J by 7 bases, with 14 bases between the two germline ends. In DNA, the CDR3 is TGTGCCAGCAGTTCCCCCGTTCGGGGGCAGCCCCAGCATTTT. Translation gives CASSSPVRGQPQHF.

Only a few counts were recorded for this clone. V gene TRBV7-2 combines with J gene TRBJ1-5; D perhaps matches TRBD1 (5 bases). Germline lookup yields CDR1 SGHTA and CDR2 FQGNSA. The V end lost 4 bases, the J end lost 12 bases, and 16 bases lay between the germline ends. The CDR3 has 13 residues. The CDR3 DNA reads as TGTGCCAGCAGCTCAACCACCGGGACTCTCCAGCATTTT. Its translation: CASSSTTGTLQHF.

The rearrangement links TRBV15 to TRBJ2-7; 7 bases agree with TRBD1. This CDR3 is built from 13 residues. J was trimmed by 5 bases and V by 3 bases; bases with no gene match: 4. Germline-derived CDR1 and CDR2 are LNHNV and YYDKDF (reference sequence). DNA for the CDR3: TGTGCCACCAGCAGGACAGGGTACCACGAGCAGTACTTC. Translated: CATSRTGYHEQYF.

The chain employs TRBV7-3 and TRBJ2-3, with 10 positions matching TRBD1. V dropped 6 bases and J dropped 0; count of bases not matched to a gene: 6. CDR1 is SGHTA and CDR2 is FQGTGA in the germline V gene. This CDR3 is built from 16 residues. The CDR3 sequence is CASSRDRGPSTDTQYF. The DNA for the CDR3 is TGTGCCAGCAGTCGGGACAGGGGTCCTAGCACAGATACGCAGTATTTT. The full variable domain, its missing parts supplied by reference TRBV7-3 and TRBJ2-3, is GAGVSQTPSNKVTEKGKYVELRCDPISGHTALYWYRQSLGQGPEFLIYFQGTGAADDSGLPNDRFFAVRPEGSVSTLKIQRTERGDSAVYLCASSRDRGPSTDTQYFGPGTRLTVL.